This T cell receptor beta chain was retrieved from a study of early T cells in non-severe SARS-CoV-2 infection (dated by TCRdb to the early 2020s). With respect to the entire study: Bulk RNA from unsorted whole blood was used for TCR sequencing, so alpha and beta chains could not be paired. Beyond this particular receptor, the publication reports: VDJdb matching was skewed toward anti-spike CD8 responses, so virus-specific expansions were likely underestimated and private and CD4 specificities were missed.

Receptors were amplified or captured by 5' RACE. Sequenced using a NextSeq 500. Unique molecular identifiers were attached to individual cDNA molecules in the TCR library protocol so that sequencing error and PCR bias could be corrected. Sequencing covered both TCR alpha and beta chains, and within each sample the abundances of alpha and beta sequences were tightly co-correlated. In the paper's pipeline: Decombinator V4 was used to perform V gene, J gene and CDR3 annotation of TCR sequences. Expanded TCRs were defined as changing significantly between any two time points under a Poisson model with p below 0.0001. Abundances of TCRs were expressed as counts per million after normalisation to the total number of TCRs sequenced in each sample. MAIT TCRs were defined by TRAV1-2 paired with TRAJ12, TRAJ20 or TRAJ33, and iNKT TCRs by TRAV10 paired with TRAJ18. A search of VDJdb, accessed on 1 November 2021, was run for TCRs annotated to CMV, EBV and SARS-CoV-2, with TCRs annotated for multiple antigens excluded. TCRdb applied fastp at Q25 and MiXCR to the public reads, then kept only in-frame beta chains. Every distinct CDR3 protein forms one entry, paired with its most common genes and DNA. The V and J calls shown here were made by TCRdb, not taken from the authors' results. Counted in this sample were some 77,000 distinct CDR3 sequences; more than 7.5% of them appeared once. Clones ranked in the top ten supply 4.8% of the sample.

This was a case-control study nested in a cohort of healthcare workers in London, UK, who had nasopharyngeal swab PCR tests and blood samples taken every week. Between 23 and 31 March 2020, the week of the UK lockdown, healthcare workers were enrolled and then followed up weekly for as long as 16 weeks. CDR1 and CDR2, looked up from the germline V gene (reference sequence), are MNHEY and SMNVEV. Taken from cysteine to phenylalanine, the CDR3 has 13 residues. Only the CDR3 DNA stays, 39 bases, in frame from base 1. The V and J ends are trimmed by 3 bases and 2 bases, leaving 8 bases between them. Many counts were recorded for this clonotype. Which antigen it targets is not known. Base qualities are not at hand, and no much larger clone is one base apart.

Rearrangement joined TRBV27 to TRBJ2-7; the D gene lacks a confident call. This receptor was obtained from an adult who was a healthcare worker with PCR-confirmed SARS-CoV-2 infection or an uninfected control (not recorded which). Sequencing input: whole blood. This receptor has the CDR3 CASSFGETYEQYF. The DNA sequence is given as TGTGCCAGCAGTTTTGGAGAAACCTACGAGCAGTACTTC.